This record covers a single T cell receptor (beta chain). This specimen belongs to a study of blood T cell repertoires in COVID-19. About the study: Sources were T cells, B-cell-depleted T cells, or PBMCs; the material itself was cDNA or gDNA.

Original handling: By means of reference gene primer amplification, nucleated cell counts were estimated. Measured with immunoSEQ multiplex PCR; TCRdb has only the in-frame clones, and not every one. The DNA was the basis for D and trimming; V, J and clone size are from that table. Of approximately 150,000 clones in the sample, approximately 88% were seen once. Sequencing was performed on peripheral blood. The TCR originated in a human donor in a cohort sampled during active COVID-19.

The CDR3 loop reads CASRSRGGMNTEAFF. CDR3 sequence (DNA): TGTGCCAGTAGGTCGCGGGGGGGGATGAACACTGAAGCTTTCTTT. The V call is TRBV19, the J call TRBJ1-1; TRBD1 might be the D (5 bases). CDR1 LNHDA and CDR2 SQIVND come from the germline V gene (reference sequence). The CDR3 is 15 residues long. Trimming removed 6 bases at V and 0 bases at J, with 14 bases between.